These 31 T cell receptor beta chains were sequenced from one sample in a study of cytomegalovirus exposure and HLA in healthy donors. PCR was performed using 60 Vbeta and 13 Jbeta primers. Profiling relied on immunoSEQ multiplex PCR, and the TCRdb table lists in-frame clones only, not all of them. This table has under 200,000 clones, over 75% appearing once. Sequenced material: PBMCs. The receptor set was obtained from a woman aged 45-60 years in good health and CMV-seropositive.

This chain links TRBV15 with TRBJ2-7; D unclear. Trimming stripped 0 bases from V and 6 bases from J, with 9 bases between. Looked up from germline, CDR1 is LNHNV and CDR2 is YYDKDF (reference sequence). The CDR3 length is 13 residues. DNA of the CDR3: TGTGCCACCAGCAGAGATCCGACAAGCGAGCAGTACTTC. As protein: CATSRDPTSEQYF. Looking up the rest from reference TRBV15 and TRBJ2-7 gives the full variable domain: DAMVIQNPRYQVTQFGKPVTLSCSQTLNHNVMYWYQQKSSQAPKLLFHYYDKDFNNEADTPDNFQSRRPNTSFCFLDIRSPGLGDTAMYLCATSRDPTSEQYFGPGTRLTVT.

As to this clone: This specimen includes other DNA sequences encoding the same CDR3. The rearrangement links TRBV28 to TRBJ1-1; possibly TRBD1 for D (5 bases). Germline CDR1 MDHEN, CDR2 SYDVKM. The CDR3 length is 12 residues. The V and J ends lost 3 bases and 11 bases respectively, with 13 bases between them. The CDR3: CASSFREVRAFF. The CDR3 bases are TGTGCCAGCAGTTTCAGGGAGGTGAGGGCTTTCTTT.

As for this clone: Other DNA sequences in the same sample also yield this CDR3. The chain uses TRBV14 and TRBJ2-1; 9 bases map to TRBD1. Germline V gene data show CDR1 as SGHDN and CDR2 as FVKESK. This CDR3 has 14 amino acids. V lost 5 bases, J lost 8 bases, and 7 bases stayed unmatched. In DNA, the CDR3 is TGTGCCAGCAGCTCACACAGGGGGCCTTATGAGCAGTTCTTC. It encodes CASSSHRGPYEQFF.

The chain employs TRBV28 and TRBJ2-5, with D perhaps matching TRBD1 (6 bases). The DNA end is a closer match to TRBJ2-7, so the J assignment may be wrong. This CDR3 has 15 amino acids. The germline V gene has CDR1 MDHEN and CDR2 SYDVKM. CDR3 sequence (DNA): TGTGCCAGCAGTTCGGGGACCGCAGGGGTCTACGAGCAGTACTTC. Residues: CASSSGTAGVYEQYF.

The CDR3 protein is CASRPSGTNQETQYF. CDR3 in DNA: TGTGCCAGCAGGCCTAGCGGAACTAACCAAGAGACCCAGTACTTC. V is TRBV7-2 and J is TRBJ2-5; 7 nucleotides line up with TRBD2. Trimming removed 6 bases from V and 0 bases from J; junction bases left unmatched: 7. Germline loops: CDR1 SGHTA, CDR2 FQGNSA. The CDR3 has 15 amino acids.

This clone was recorded only once. V gene TRBV5-1 combines with J gene TRBJ2-1; D perhaps matches TRBD2 (6 bases). CDR1 is SGHRS, CDR2 YFSETQ, per germline. V lost 0 bases, J lost 0 bases, and 13 bases lay in between. The CDR3 is made up of 17 amino acids. This CDR3 is CASSLGGTASSYNEQFF. The CDR3 bases are TGCGCCAGCAGCTTGGGCGGGACCGCTAGCTCCTACAATGAGCAGTTCTTC.

The rearrangement joins TRBV18 to TRBJ1-5, with TRBD1 matching over 9 bases. Germline CDR1 is KGHSH and CDR2 is LQKENI. This CDR3 has 19 residues. V shed 0 bases, J shed 0 bases, and the junction held 9 bases outside the gene matches. CDR3 amino acids: CASSPPRGQGIDSNQPQHF. As DNA, the CDR3 is TGTGCCAGCTCACCACCCCGGGGACAGGGAATCGATAGCAATCAGCCCCAGCATTTT.

The V and J genes are TRBV5-1 and TRBJ1-5; D gene uncertain. Trimming pared 1 base from V and 4 bases from J, leaving 12 bases between. The CDR3 has 15 amino acids. Per the germline V gene, CDR1 is SGHRS and CDR2 is YFSETQ. This CDR3 reads CASSLFSGGNQPQHF. The CDR3 region has the DNA TGCGCCAGCAGCTTGTTTAGCGGCGGGAATCAGCCCCAGCATTTT.

This clone showed up just a few times. CDR3 nucleotides: TGTGCCAGTAGAAGTGACAGGAGTTTTGGCGGCTACACCTTC. Amino acids: CASRSDRSFGGYTF. The V and J genes are TRBV19 and TRBJ1-2; weak D call: TRBD1 (6 bases). Per the germline V gene, CDR1 is LNHDA and CDR2 is SQIVND (reference sequence). V dropped 6 bases and J dropped 8 bases, with 19 bases sitting between them. CDR3 length: 14 amino acids.

Concerning this clone itself: Distinct nucleotide sequences in the sample also encode this CDR3. The chain uses TRBV7-9 and TRBJ1-1; TRBD1 matches 7 bases. In germline, CDR1 is SEHNR, CDR2 FQNEAQ (reference sequence). V lost 3 bases, J lost 4 bases, and 2 bases stayed unmatched. The CDR3 runs 13 residues. The chain's CDR3 is CASSLQGGTEAFF. The CDR3 bases are TGTGCCAGCAGCTTGCAGGGGGGCACTGAAGCTTTCTTT.

The chain recombines TRBV14 with TRBJ1-6; D uncertain. The V and J ends lost 3 bases and 0 bases respectively, with 12 bases between them. Germline assignment: CDR1 SGHDN and CDR2 FVKESK. This CDR3 spans 17 amino acids. CDR3 sequence: CASSHFLHSSYNSPLHF. In DNA, the CDR3 is TGTGCCAGCAGCCATTTTCTTCACAGCTCCTATAATTCACCCCTCCACTTT.

Written as DNA, the CDR3 is TGTGCCAGCATAAAAGCGAGGGAAAGCTATGGCTACACCTTC. It translates to CASIKARESYGYTF. The genes are TRBV6-6 and TRBJ1-2, with D hard to call. V was shortened by 7 bases and J by 4 bases, with 16 bases between the two germline ends. The CDR3 has 14 amino acids. The germline gives CDR1 MNHNY, CDR2 SVGAGI (reference sequence).

This clone occurred once. The rearrangement uses TRBV4-3 and TRBJ2-7; 7 positions match TRBD1. Germline-derived CDR1 and CDR2 are LGHNA and YSLEER. The CDR3 is 15 amino acids. After removal of 4 bases from V and 3 bases from J, the junction contained 9 bases not matched to a gene. The CDR3: CASSLRTGMNYEQYF. Written as DNA, the CDR3 is TGCGCCAGCAGCCTCCGGACAGGTATGAACTACGAGCAGTACTTC.

With respect to this clone: Relative to the germline gene, one junction end is altered; a read error may explain this. V usage is TRBV7-9 and J usage is TRBJ2-4, with 7 bases lining up with TRBD2. Per the germline V gene, CDR1 is SEHNR and CDR2 is FQNEAQ (reference sequence). This CDR3 region has 13 residues. CDR3 protein: CSSSLGEGDIQYF. DNA of the CDR3: TGTTCCAGCAGCTTAGGGGAGGGAGACATTCAGTACTTC.

J is TRBJ2-1 and V is TRBV30; 9 bases agree with TRBD2. Germline-derived CDR1 and CDR2 are GTSNPN and SVGIG (reference sequence). The CDR3 spans 14 residues. Trimming at V came to 2 bases and at J to 5 bases, leaving 4 bases not matched to a gene. Here the CDR3 reads CAWSWREGDNEQFF. CDR3 in DNA: TGTGCCTGGAGTTGGCGGGAGGGTGACAATGAGCAGTTCTTC.

This chain uses TRBV5-1 with TRBJ1-5; D remains unclear. Trimming stripped 0 bases from V and 3 bases from J, with 4 bases between. Germline V lookup: CDR1 SGHRS, CDR2 YFSETQ. The CDR3 consists of 13 residues. CDR3 residues: CASSLAYNQPQHF. In DNA, the CDR3 is TGCGCCAGCAGCTTGGCCTACAATCAGCCCCAGCATTTT.

This clone occurred a few times. V is TRBV7-2 and J is TRBJ2-1; 15 bases map to TRBD2. The ends lost 4 bases at V and 7 bases at J; junction bases unmatched: 2. The germline V gene has CDR1 SGHTA and CDR2 FQGNSA. CDR3 length equals 15 residues. The CDR3 DNA is TGTGCCAGCAGCTGGACTAGCGGGGGGGCGAATGAGCAGTTCTTC. It specifies CASSWTSGGANEQFF.

In this sample, this clone turned up a few times. The gene calls are TRBV7-9 and TRBJ2-2, with D uncertain. The germline V gene has CDR1 SEHNR and CDR2 FQNEAQ (reference sequence). V was trimmed by 6 bases and J by 7 bases, leaving 6 bases between them. CDR3 size: 11 residues. CDR3 DNA: TGTGCCAGCAGTCGGTTCGGGGAGCTGTTTTTT. It is translated as CASSRFGELFF.

The chain employs TRBV5-1 and TRBJ2-2, with TRBD2 matching over 9 bases. Trimming cost V 3 bases and J 1 base; bases outside gene matches: 4. This CDR3 has 16 amino acids. Germline V gene data show CDR1 as SGHRS and CDR2 as YFSETQ. The CDR3 reads CASSSPSGENTGELFF. The CDR3 DNA reads as TGCGCCAGCAGCTCCCCTAGCGGGGAGAACACCGGGGAGCTGTTTTTT.

The chain recombines TRBV28 with TRBJ1-2; the D gene is possibly TRBD1 (5 bases). This CDR3 is 17 amino acids long. Trimming removed 5 bases at V and 2 bases at J, with 21 bases between. The germline V gene encodes CDR1 MDHEN and CDR2 SYDVKM. The CDR3 spells CASSPNVRQPANYGYTF. CDR3 coding DNA: TGTGCCAGCAGTCCCAACGTACGACAGCCCGCCAACTATGGCTACACCTTC.

The V gene is TRBV10-2, the J gene TRBJ2-3; tentative D call: TRBD1 (6 bases). Germline CDR1 reads WSHSY; CDR2 reads SAAADI. Trimming stripped 6 bases from V and 6 bases from J, with 22 bases between. The length of the CDR3 is 16 residues. CDR3: CASSPGTPGIEDTQYF. The CDR3 nucleotides are TGCGCCAGCAGCCCCGGGACACCGGGCATAGAGGATACGCAGTATTTT.

The chain joins TRBV15 to TRBJ2-7; D might be TRBD2 (6 bases). Looked up from germline, CDR1 is LNHNV and CDR2 is YYDKDF (reference sequence). V was pared by 0 bases and J by 2 bases, with 11 bases between. CDR3 length equals 15 residues. This chain's CDR3 is CATSREFGGPYEQYF. The CDR3 DNA sequence: TGTGCCACCAGCAGAGAATTCGGGGGACCCTACGAGCAGTACTTC.

The rearrangement uses TRBV29-1 and TRBJ2-3; possibly TRBD1 for D (5 bases). The V gene's germline CDR1 is SQVTM and CDR2 ANQGSEA. CDR3 length: 16 amino acids. V gave up 2 bases and J gave up 2 bases, with 17 bases separating them. This chain's CDR3 is CSVERWGVGLTDTQYF. CDR3 bases: TGCAGCGTTGAAAGGTGGGGTGTGGGGCTCACAGATACGCAGTATTTT.

The table lists this clone with a count of one. The chain combines TRBV6-1 with TRBJ2-7, with D possibly matching TRBD2 (5 bases). Germline V gene sequence: CDR1 MNHNS, CDR2 SASEGT. V was pared by 8 bases and J by 2 bases, with 16 bases between. This CDR3 spans 14 amino acids. DNA for the CDR3: TGTGCCAGCGGACCATGGGGAGTGGCCTACGAGCAGTACTTC. Protein product: CASGPWGVAYEQYF.

The chain links TRBV7-9 to TRBJ2-4, with TRBD2 matching over 8 bases. Germline CDR1 and CDR2: SEHNR and FQNEAQ (reference sequence). The J segment lost 3 bases and the V segment lost 5 bases, leaving 12 bases of the junction unmatched. CDR3 length: 17 residues. The CDR3 DNA reads TGTGCCAGCAGCGAACGGGTCAGCGGGAGAGTCAAAAACATTCAGTACTTC. This sequence encodes CASSERVSGRVKNIQYF. Combining the CDR3 with reference TRBV7-9 and TRBJ2-4 gives the whole variable domain DTGVSQNPRHKITKRGQNVTFRCDPISEHNRLYWYRQTLGQGPEFLTYFQNEAQLEKSRLLSDRFSAERPKGSFSTLEIQRTEQGDSAMYLCASSERVSGRVKNIQYFGAGTRLSVL.

The rearrangement joins TRBV6-5 to TRBJ1-4, with D maybe TRBD1 (5 bases). This CDR3 has 14 residues. V lost 6 bases to trimming and J lost 6 bases, with 14 bases between them. Germline V gene lookup returns CDR1 MNHEY and CDR2 SVGAGI. The CDR3: CASRDPGKHEKLFF. Here the CDR3 DNA reads TGTGCCAGCAGGGATCCAGGGAAACATGAAAAACTGTTTTTT.

This chain uses TRBV2 with TRBJ1-4; D unresolved. V was trimmed by 4 bases and J by 8 bases, leaving 5 bases between them. CDR3 length: 11 amino acids. CDR1 is SNHLY, CDR2 FYNNEI, per germline. CDR3 residues: CASSVREKLFF. The CDR3 DNA reads TGTGCCAGCAGTGTGAGGGAAAAACTGTTTTTT.

The chain carries TRBV9 and TRBJ2-5; perhaps TRBD2 as D (5 bases). This CDR3 region has 17 residues. Trimming left V 0 bases short and J 4 bases short, with 19 bases between. CDR1 SGDLS and CDR2 YYNGEE come from the germline V gene. CDR3 DNA sequence: TGTGCCAGCAGCGTAGTGGGGAGAGGCAGACGGGGAGAGACCCAGTACTTC. Translation gives CASSVVGRGRRGETQYF.

This clone was found a few times. The chain joins TRBV4-3 to TRBJ2-5; 7 nucleotides match TRBD2. TRBJ2-7 matches the DNA end more closely, so the J call is doubtful. The CDR3 runs to 14 residues. Germline loops: CDR1 LGHNA, CDR2 YSLEER. CDR3 nucleotides: TGCGCCAGCAGCAAAGGACTAGACTCCTACGAGCAGTACTTC. The encoded protein is CASSKGLDSYEQYF.

The chain couples TRBV2 to TRBJ2-1; 7 nucleotides align to TRBD1. V lost 2 bases, J lost 5 bases, and 6 bases stayed unmatched. Germline CDR1 is SNHLY and CDR2 is FYNNEI. CDR3 size: 15 residues. The CDR3 bases are TGTGCCAGCAGTGAAAAGGGGGCCCGTCACAATGAGCAGTTCTTC. This gives the protein CASSEKGARHNEQFF.

The chain is built from TRBV25-1 and TRBJ1-6; D is unresolved. The CDR3 covers 18 residues. The germline V gene has CDR1 MGHDK and CDR2 SYGVNS. Trimming removed 4 bases at V and 0 bases at J, with 16 bases between. CDR3 amino acids: CASSATRITISYNSPLHF. The CDR3 DNA reads TGTGCCAGCAGTGCCACCAGAATAACCATCTCCTATAATTCACCCCTCCACTTT.